The next 21 T cell receptor beta chains were all read from a single sample in a study of cytomegalovirus exposure and HLA in healthy donors. PCR primers comprised 60 Vbeta and 13 Jbeta primers. Produced via immunoSEQ multiplex PCR; TCRdb's table is partial and in-frame only. The table records about 120,000 clones, 65% to 80% of them present only once. The sample consisted of PBMCs. These receptors were collected from a woman aged 40 to 50 in good health and CMV-seropositive.

This chain links TRBV5-1 with TRBJ2-1; TRBD1 matches at 8 bases. The ends lost 2 bases at V and 8 bases at J; junction bases unmatched: 15. Germline V CDR1 and CDR2: SGHRS, YFSETQ. This CDR3 spans 17 amino acids. The CDR3 DNA reads as TGCGCCAGCAGCTTAATTTTTGGGCAGGGGGCCATAGATGAGCAGTTCTTC. This gives the protein CASSLIFGQGAIDEQFF.

The sample holds one count of this clone. The CDR3: CASSGGLASSYEQYF. CDR3 bases: TGTGCCAGCAGTGGGGGACTAGCGAGTTCCTACGAGCAGTACTTC. The chain uses TRBV6-1 and TRBJ2-5, with TRBD2 identical over 10 bases. TRBJ2-7 explains the end of the DNA better; the J call may be wrong. CDR1 MNHNS and CDR2 SASEGT come from the germline V gene. The CDR3 covers 15 residues.

The V and J genes are TRBV5-6 and TRBJ2-1, with 10 bases matching TRBD1. The germline CDR1 and CDR2 sequences are SGHDT and YYEEEE. The V segment lost 3 bases and the J segment 4 bases; nucleotides outside the gene matches: 7. The CDR3 loop spans 16 amino acids. CDR3 in amino acids: CASSSLTGGIYNEQFF. As DNA, the CDR3 is TGTGCCAGCAGCTCCCTGACAGGGGGCATATACAATGAGCAGTTCTTC.

The rearrangement joins TRBV7-9 to TRBJ2-4; perhaps TRBD1 as D (7 bases). Germline V gene data show CDR1 as SEHNR and CDR2 as FQNEAQ (reference sequence). There are 12 residues in the CDR3. V was clipped by 5 bases and J by 9 bases, with 11 bases between them. The CDR3 is CASSPRDSIQYF. As DNA, the CDR3 is TGTGCCAGCAGCCCGCGGGACAGCATTCAGTACTTC.

In its sample, this clone was seen once. This sequence joins TRBV14 and TRBJ2-3, with D possibly being TRBD2 (7 bases). With 3 bases removed from V and 0 bases from J, the gap between germline ends came to 13 bases. The CDR3 length is 16 residues. Germline assignment: CDR1 SGHDN and CDR2 FVKESK. CDR3 amino acids: CASSQSGTTSTDTQYF. DNA for the CDR3: TGTGCCAGCAGCCAGAGCGGGACAACTAGCACAGATACGCAGTATTTT.

The V gene is TRBV12-5, the J gene TRBJ2-1; perhaps TRBD2 as D (5 bases). CDR1 is LGHNT and CDR2 is FRNRAP in the germline V gene. V dropped 2 bases and J dropped 4 bases, with 12 bases sitting between them. The CDR3 is made up of 15 amino acids. The CDR3 loop is CASGLFNGGYNEQFF. CDR3 DNA sequence: TGTGCTAGTGGTTTGTTTAATGGAGGATACAATGAGCAGTTCTTC. Complete variable domain (other parts from reference TRBV12-5 and TRBJ2-1): DARVTQTPRHKVTEMGQEVTMRCQPILGHNTVFWYRQTMMQGLELLAYFRNRAPLDDSGMPKDRFSAEMPDATLATLKIQPSEPRDSAVYFCASGLFNGGYNEQFFGPGTRLTVL.

V and J are TRBV19 and TRBJ2-2, with TRBD2 matching over 7 bases. Per the germline V gene, CDR1 is LNHDA and CDR2 is SQIVND (reference sequence). This CDR3 is built from 15 residues. The J segment lost 1 base and the V segment lost 11 bases, leaving 10 bases of the junction unmatched. The CDR3 DNA follows: TGTGCCGCTGAAGAGTCTAGCGGGAACACCGGGGAGCTGTTTTTT. Protein: CAAEESSGNTGELFF.

The chain uses TRBV10-3 and TRBJ1-5; D not resolved. Germline assignment: CDR1 ENHRY and CDR2 SYGVKD. The CDR3 has 13 amino acids. The V gene lost 3 bases and the J gene lost 7 bases, with 10 bases spanning the gap. Here the CDR3 DNA reads TGTGCCATCAGTGAATGGGCAAGGCAGCCCCAGCATTTT. This translates into CAISEWARQPQHF.

The CDR3 coding sequence is TGTGCCATCAGTGGTCGCGGGACTTCCTACAATGAGCAGTTCTTC. It codes for CAISGRGTSYNEQFF. The chain carries TRBV10-3 and TRBJ2-1; the D gene is possibly TRBD2 (6 bases). With 4 bases removed from V and 1 base from J, the gap between germline ends came to 11 bases. There are 15 residues in the CDR3. CDR1 and CDR2 (germline): ENHRY, SYGVKD.

V and J are TRBV7-9 and TRBJ1-3; TRBD1 might be the D (5 bases). V was shortened by 5 bases and J by 4 bases, with 15 bases between the two germline ends. CDR3 length: 15 amino acids. Germline CDR1 reads SEHNR; CDR2 reads FQNEAQ (reference sequence). The DNA for the CDR3 is TGTGCCAGCAGCAAAGGCGGGGACGGAGGAAACACCATATATTTT. As protein: CASSKGGDGGNTIYF.

The rearrangement links TRBV6-5 to TRBJ2-7, with D possibly matching TRBD1 (5 bases). The CDR3 has 14 amino acids. Germline V lookup: CDR1 MNHEY, CDR2 SVGAGI. The germline V and J ends were trimmed by 6 bases and 5 bases, with 17 bases remaining between them. CDR3 region: CASRRTGFNDEQYF. The CDR3, as DNA: TGTGCCAGCAGGAGAACAGGTTTCAACGACGAGCAGTACTTC.

This chain joins TRBV2 and TRBJ2-1; 12 bases fit TRBD2. Germline CDR1 and CDR2: SNHLY and FYNNEI. J gave up 9 bases and V 5 bases, and 8 bases lay outside the gene matches. This CDR3 has 15 amino acids. This CDR3 reads CASSLLAGGGSEQFF. The CDR3 coding sequence is TGTGCCAGCAGTCTTCTAGCGGGGGGGGGAAGTGAGCAGTTCTTC.

In its sample, this clone was seen once. This chain uses TRBV10-3 with TRBJ1-1; 7 bases are a match to TRBD1. From germline, CDR1 is ENHRY and CDR2 SYGVKD. Trimming at V came to 3 bases and at J to 4 bases, leaving 2 bases not matched to a gene. CDR3 size: 13 residues. CDR3 amino acids: CAISDDRATEAFF. The CDR3 DNA sequence: TGTGCCATCAGTGATGACAGGGCCACTGAAGCTTTCTTT.

This rearrangement joins TRBV10-2 to TRBJ1-1; D might be TRBD1 (5 bases). CDR1 and CDR2 (germline): WSHSY, SAAADI. CDR3 length: 13 amino acids. V was shortened by 2 bases and J by 3 bases, with 7 bases between the two germline ends. Written as DNA, the CDR3 is TGCGCCAGCAGTGAGGGAGGGGACACTGAAGCTTTCTTT. As protein: CASSEGGDTEAFF.

The chain has TRBV5-1 and TRBJ2-5; D may be TRBD2 (7 bases). The CDR3 runs to 14 residues. Germline values: CDR1 SGHRS, CDR2 YFSETQ. V dropped 3 bases and J dropped 4 bases, with 13 bases sitting between them. The CDR3 reads CASSSGGGGETQYF. The CDR3 DNA is TGCGCCAGCAGCTCTGGGGGGGGCGGAGAGACCCAGTACTTC.

The table lists this clone with a count of one. V gene TRBV25-1 combines with J gene TRBJ2-1, with 8 bases identical to TRBD2. CDR3 size: 15 residues. Germline V gene data show CDR1 as MGHDK and CDR2 as SYGVNS. V gave up 6 bases and J gave up 8 bases; unmatched junction bases: 12. The CDR3 region has the DNA TGTGCCAGCAGCAAACCGGGACTAGGGGCCGATGAGCAGTTCTTC. Protein product: CASSKPGLGADEQFF.

Notes on this clone: A read error may produce the germline difference seen at one junction end. The CDR3 protein is CAWSPLAGERFF. In nucleotides, the CDR3 is TGTGCCTGGAGCCCACTAGCGGGGGAGCGGTTCTTC. The rearrangement joins TRBV30 to TRBJ2-1; TRBD2 agrees at 11 bases. CDR1 GTSNPN and CDR2 SVGIG come from the germline V gene (reference sequence). There are 12 residues in the CDR3. The complete variable domain, with remaining parts taken from reference TRBV30 and TRBJ2-1, reads SQTIHQWPATLVQPVGSPLSLECTVEGTSNPNLYWYRQAAGRGLQLLFYSVGIGQISSEVPQNLSASRPQDRQFILSSKKLLLSDSGFYLCAWSPLAGERFFGPGTRLTVL.

In its sample, this clone was seen a few times. V gene TRBV9 combines with J gene TRBJ1-3, with D tentatively TRBD1 (5 bases). This CDR3 region has 14 residues. The germline V gene has CDR1 SGDLS and CDR2 YYNGEE. V was cut by 3 bases and J by 2 bases, with 9 bases left in between. As DNA, the CDR3 is TGTGCCAGCAGCGGCGGACAACCTGGAAACACCATATATTTT. Amino acid sequence: CASSGGQPGNTIYF.

This clone turned up a few times. The chain combines TRBV5-1 with TRBJ2-7; D call uncertain. This CDR3 is built from 16 residues. Germline V gives CDR1 SGHRS, CDR2 YFSETQ. Trimming removed 4 bases from V and 0 bases from J, with 17 bases in between. The CDR3 DNA reads as TGCGCCAGCAGCCCCCGGGTGGCCTCCGACTCCTACGAGCAGTACTTC. Encoded protein: CASSPRVASDSYEQYF.

This chain links TRBV5-1 with TRBJ1-2, with a possible D match to TRBD1 (5 bases). The germline V gene has CDR1 SGHRS and CDR2 YFSETQ. V was trimmed by 0 bases and J by 4 bases, leaving 13 bases between them. This CDR3 comprises 15 residues. CDR3 residues: CASSLGLGRGYGYTF. CDR3 nucleotides: TGCGCCAGCAGCTTGGGTCTGGGGCGAGGCTATGGCTACACCTTC.

The chain uses TRBV6-5 and TRBJ1-2, with TRBD1 identical over 7 bases. Germline trimming cut 0 bases from V and 5 bases from J; bases unmatched to any gene: 3. This CDR3 has 14 residues. Germline V lookup: CDR1 MNHEY, CDR2 SVGAGI. CDR3 sequence (DNA): TGTGCCAGCAGTTACTCTGCAGGGGGTTATGGCTACACCTTC. Protein: CASSYSAGGYGYTF.